Presented here are 9 T cell receptor beta chains from one specimen sequenced in a study of immune evolution from preneoplasia to lung adenocarcinoma (dated by TCRdb to the early 2020s). The library relied on the immunoSEQ multiplex PCR assay. TCRdb obtained this table from immuneACCESS and retained in-frame rearrangements with V and J assigned. These tables miss some clones; where compared with another copy, unresolved V genes account for less than half of the shortfall, and the remainder is unexplained. This sample comprises thousands of clones, around 80% of them detected only once. 6% to 8.5% of the sample lies in the top ten. The material sequenced was FFPE minimally invasive lung adenocarcinoma tissue. Read against the paper, the sample's cell subset or site label means: micro-invasive lung adenocarcinoma (MIA). These receptors were collected from a person aged 45 to 69 with lung adenocarcinoma.

CDR3 DNA: TGTGCCAGCAGCTCGTATCATTTAACTGAAGCTTTCTTT. Residues: CASSSYHLTEAFF. The V gene is TRBV5-6, the J gene TRBJ1-1; D gene ambiguous. The germline gives CDR1 SGHDT, CDR2 YYEEEE. The CDR3 sequence is 13 residues long. The ends were cut back, 3 bases at V and 5 bases at J, with 11 bases in the middle.

The chain joins TRBV6-1 to TRBJ2-7; possible D gene TRBD1, 6 bases. From germline, CDR1 is MNHNS and CDR2 SASEGT. The V gene lost 6 bases and the J gene lost 3 bases, with 15 bases spanning the gap. The CDR3 has 14 residues. The CDR3 bases are TGTGCCAGCAGATTGTCAGGGGAATTCTACGAGCAGTACTTC. Translation gives CASRLSGEFYEQYF.

This chain uses TRBV6-6 with TRBJ1-1; no definite D call. The CDR3 is 12 residues long. In germline, CDR1 is MNHNY, CDR2 SVGAGI (reference sequence). Trimming left V 5 bases short and J 11 bases short, with 15 bases between. In DNA form, the CDR3 reads TGTGCCAGCAGTAGCAGTGAGACGGAGGCTTTCTTT. Translation: CASSSSETEAFF.

The chain has TRBV7-8 and TRBJ2-1; a possible D gene is TRBD2 (7 bases). Germline V gene sequence: CDR1 SGHVS, CDR2 FQNEAQ. The CDR3 totals 16 residues. Deletions cut 4 bases from V and 4 bases from J, with 17 bases between. The CDR3 region is CASSWVVGGQYNEQFF. CDR3 DNA: TGTGCCAGCAGCTGGGTAGTGGGGGGGCAATACAATGAGCAGTTCTTC.

The count of this clone is one. The V and J genes are TRBV14 and TRBJ1-2; D gene uncertain. The CDR3 sequence is 13 residues long. Trimming took 1 base from V and 4 from J, leaving 7 bases between them. CDR1 is SGHDN, CDR2 FVKESK, per germline. The CDR3 sequence: CASSQGISYGYTF. The DNA for the CDR3 is TGTGCCAGCAGCCAAGGGATTTCCTATGGCTACACCTTC.

This chain uses TRBV7-6 with TRBJ2-3; D is possibly TRBD1 (6 bases). This CDR3 contains 15 residues. The germline V gene encodes CDR1 SGHVS and CDR2 FNYEAQ. V lost 1 base to trimming and J lost 0 bases, with 8 bases between them. For the CDR3, the DNA is TGTGCCAGCAGCTTAGGGGGGCCTAGCACAGATACGCAGTATTTT. As protein: CASSLGGPSTDTQYF.

In this sample, this clone turned up once. V is TRBV9 and J is TRBJ2-1; 8 nucleotides agree with TRBD1. Germline CDR1 and CDR2: SGDLS and YYNGEE. This CDR3 has 15 amino acids. The trim removed 3 bases at V and 0 bases at J, leaving 2 bases unmatched. Here the CDR3 reads CASSGQGNSYNEQFF. The CDR3 DNA reads as TGTGCCAGCAGCGGACAGGGGAACTCCTACAATGAGCAGTTCTTC.

The rearrangement joins TRBV5-5 to TRBJ2-7, with D hard to call. Germline V gives CDR1 SGHKS, CDR2 YYEKEE (reference sequence). Trimming cost V 0 bases and J 0 bases, with 16 bases left between them. CDR3 length: 17 amino acids. CDR3 sequence: CASSLAPVAAVSYEQYF. The CDR3 DNA sequence: TGTGCCAGCAGCTTGGCCCCCGTGGCAGCCGTCTCCTACGAGCAGTACTTC.

The CDR3 DNA is TGCGCCAGCAGCTTCACATCCCAAGAGACCCAGTACTTC. As protein: CASSFTSQETQYF. V is TRBV5-1 and J is TRBJ2-5; D gene uncertain. The V gene's germline CDR1 is SGHRS and CDR2 YFSETQ. CDR3 length equals 13 residues. V was pared by 2 bases and J by 1 base, with 6 bases between.